The 18 T cell receptor beta chains in this list originate from one sample, sequenced in a study of blood T cell repertoires in COVID-19 (dated by TCRdb to about 2020). The library was generated by the immunoSEQ multiplex PCR assay. TCRdb took over this immuneACCESS table, retaining in-frame rearrangements with V and J assigned. Such tables are incomplete; in checked studies, under half of the missing clones stem from an unresolved V gene, and the remainder is unexplained. In this sample the table shows 110,000 to 150,000 clones, 81% of which occur a single time. Of the sample, about 7.5% falls within the top ten clones. Sequencing was done on a sample of peripheral blood. The receptors here all came from a human donor in a cohort sampled during active COVID-19.

The V call is TRBV3-1 (or the pseudogene TRBV3-2), the J call TRBJ2-3; 11 bases map to TRBD2. This CDR3 is built from 16 residues. V shed 3 bases and J 0 bases; nucleotides not matched to a gene: 2. Germline CDR1 and CDR2: LGHDT and YNNKEL (reference sequence). CDR3 bases: TGTGCCAGCAGCCATAGGACTAGCGGGAGCACAGATACGCAGTATTTT. Amino acids: CASSHRTSGSTDTQYF.

The V and J genes are TRBV14 and TRBJ2-7, with TRBD1 matching 7 bases. V dropped 3 bases and J dropped 3; count of bases not matched to a gene: 8. This CDR3 has 15 amino acids. Per the germline V gene, CDR1 is SGHDN and CDR2 is FVKESK. Here the CDR3 reads CASSQRRQGSYEQYF. DNA of the CDR3: TGTGCCAGCAGCCAGAGGCGACAGGGTAGCTACGAGCAGTACTTC.

The J gene is TRBJ1-1, the V gene TRBV12-3 or TRBV12-4; 8 nucleotides align to TRBD1. The V and J ends lost 2 bases and 11 bases, in that order; junction bases with no gene match: 7. This CDR3 comprises 13 residues. CDR3 loop: CASSLPDRGQAFF. CDR3 coding DNA: TGTGCCAGCAGTTTACCCGACAGGGGACAGGCTTTCTTT.

The chain carries TRBV24-1 and TRBJ1-1; perhaps TRBD1 as D (6 bases). With 3 bases removed from V and 4 bases from J, the gap between germline ends came to 8 bases. Germline V gene lookup returns CDR1 KGHDR and CDR2 SFDVKD. The CDR3 consists of 13 residues. CDR3 residues: CATSDGTLTEAFF. For the CDR3, the DNA is TGTGCCACCAGTGATGGGACACTCACTGAAGCTTTCTTT.

This chain connects TRBV7-3 to TRBJ2-1; D possibly corresponds to TRBD1 (6 bases). The CDR3 has 11 amino acids. Per the germline V gene, CDR1 is SGHTA and CDR2 is FQGTGA. Trimming took 11 bases from V and 12 from J, leaving 17 bases between them. The CDR3: CASRGPNLQFF. The DNA for the CDR3 is TGTGCCTCCAGGGGCCCAAATCTGCAGTTCTTC.

In DNA form, the CDR3 reads TGTGCCAGCAGTCCCTTTGGTGTGGGGCTGACAGGGAACACTGAAGCTTTCTTT. Its protein product is CASSPFGVGLTGNTEAFF. This chain connects TRBV27 to TRBJ1-1; a weak D match, TRBD1 (6 bases). There are 18 residues in the CDR3. V lost 5 bases to trimming and J lost 1 base, with 23 bases between them. Germline CDR1 MNHEY, CDR2 SMNVEV (reference sequence).

The chain couples TRBV3-1 (or the pseudogene TRBV3-2) to TRBJ2-5, with no clear D. Trimming took off 1 base at V and 2 bases at J, with 8 bases between the two ends. Germline lookup yields CDR1 LGHDT and CDR2 YNNKEL (reference sequence). The CDR3 sequence is 14 residues long. The CDR3 here is CASSQGFAQETQYF. CDR3 bases: TGTGCCAGCAGCCAAGGTTTCGCGCAAGAGACCCAGTACTTC.

The rearrangement joins TRBV9 to TRBJ2-7, with D perhaps matching TRBD2 (5 bases). Trimming took off 2 bases at V and 1 base at J, with 13 bases between the two ends. This CDR3 has 15 amino acids. In germline, CDR1 is SGDLS, CDR2 YYNGEE. CDR3 coding DNA: TGTGCCAGCAGCGTCGGACTCCAACCTTCCTACGAGCAGTACTTC. Protein: CASSVGLQPSYEQYF.

This clone was detected only a few times. The chain combines TRBV7-9 with TRBJ2-7; D not certain. The V end was cut by 5 bases, the J end by 2 bases, with 13 bases between. The CDR3 has 14 residues. Germline V lookup: CDR1 SEHNR, CDR2 FQNEAQ (reference sequence). CDR3 nucleotide sequence: TGTGCCAGCAGCACCTCAGTAATCCCCTACGAGCAGTACTTC. Residues: CASSTSVIPYEQYF.

The chain has TRBV24-1 and TRBJ2-7; TRBD1 aligns across 8 bases. This CDR3 region has 15 residues. J was trimmed by 3 bases and V by 2 bases; bases with no gene match: 5. Per the germline V gene, CDR1 is KGHDR and CDR2 is SFDVKD. The CDR3 bases are TGTGCCACCAGTGATTCCAGGACAGGGAGCTACGAGCAGTACTTC. Its protein is CATSDSRTGSYEQYF.

The CDR3 region is CASSDRGGNQPQHF. In DNA form, the CDR3 reads TGTGCCAGCAGCGACAGGGGGGGAAATCAGCCCCAGCATTTT. This sequence joins TRBV2 and TRBJ1-5, with 9 bases that match TRBD1. V was pared by 6 bases and J by 4 bases, with 4 bases of the junction left unmatched. There are 14 residues in the CDR3. The germline V gene encodes CDR1 SNHLY and CDR2 FYNNEI.

This clone was recorded once. The rearrangement joins TRBV11-3 to TRBJ1-6, with 8 bases aligning to TRBD1. CDR3 size: 15 residues. The V gene end was trimmed by 5 bases and the J gene end by 4 bases; junction bases not matched to a gene: 4. Germline CDR1 and CDR2: SGHNT and YENEEA. In nucleotides, the CDR3 is TGTGCCAGCAGCCGACAGGGGCCGTATAATTCACCCCTCCACTTT. This translates into CASSRQGPYNSPLHF.

This clone was seen more than once but under ten times. CDR3 loop: CASSQSREGTEAFF. The CDR3 DNA reads as TGTGCCAGCTCTCAGAGCAGGGAGGGCACTGAAGCTTTCTTT. The chain recombines TRBV18 with TRBJ1-1; a weak D match, TRBD1 (5 bases). Per germline, CDR1 KGHSH and CDR2 LQKENI. CDR3 length: 14 amino acids. Between the trimmed V and J ends, which lost 6 bases and 4 bases, there was a span of 15 bases.

V is TRBV7-9 and J is TRBJ2-1, with 11 bases identical to TRBD1. V lost 4 bases, J lost 6 bases, and 5 bases stayed unmatched. The germline CDR1 and CDR2 sequences are SEHNR and FQNEAQ (reference sequence). The length of the CDR3 is 15 residues. The CDR3 protein is CASSSRDRGTNEQFF. The CDR3 DNA follows: TGTGCCAGCAGCTCCCGGGACAGGGGGACCAATGAGCAGTTCTTC.

The chain joins TRBV5-6 to TRBJ2-7; perhaps TRBD1 as D (6 bases). From germline, CDR1 is SGHDT and CDR2 YYEEEE. This CDR3 is 12 amino acids long. V was shortened by 3 bases and J by 3 bases, with 7 bases between the two germline ends. Here the CDR3 reads CASSSGDYEQYF. CDR3 nucleotide sequence: TGTGCCAGCAGCTCAGGGGACTACGAGCAGTACTTC.

The chain couples TRBV18 to TRBJ2-7; D ambiguous. CDR3 length: 14 residues. The V gene's germline CDR1 is KGHSH and CDR2 LQKENI. V lost 5 bases and J lost 6, with 17 bases in between. CDR3 region: CASSASESALEQYF. The DNA for the CDR3 is TGTGCCAGCTCAGCTTCCGAGAGTGCTCTCGAGCAGTACTTC.

The chain recombines TRBV27 with TRBJ2-3, with D tentatively TRBD2 (5 bases). CDR1 and CDR2 from the germline V gene are MNHEY and SMNVEV (reference sequence). The germline V and J ends were trimmed by 5 bases and 1 base, with 10 bases remaining between them. The CDR3 covers 14 residues. CDR3 DNA sequence: TGTGCCAGCAGTGATCTGGGAGGCACAGATACGCAGTATTTT. Amino acid sequence: CASSDLGGTDTQYF.

This clone showed up many times. The rearrangement joins TRBV5-1 to TRBJ2-5; 7 bases line up with TRBD2. The CDR3 contains 15 residues. The germline V gene encodes CDR1 SGHRS and CDR2 YFSETQ. Trimming removed 1 base from V and 3 bases from J; junction bases left unmatched: 6. The CDR3 here is CASSLTTAGEETQYF. Written as DNA, the CDR3 is TGCGCCAGCAGCTTGACGACTGCGGGAGAAGAGACCCAGTACTTC. The whole variable domain, filled in from reference TRBV5-1 and TRBJ2-5, reads KAGVTQTPRYLIKTRGQQVTLSCSPISGHRSVSWYQQTPGQGLQFLFEYFSETQRNKGNFPGRFSGRQFSNSRSEMNVSTLELGDSALYLCASSLTTAGEETQYFGPGTRLLVL.